The 26 T cell receptor beta chains given below trace back to one sample, sequenced in a study of blood T cell repertoires in COVID-19. Generated by immunoSEQ multiplex PCR, the TCRdb table keeps only in-frame clones and is missing some. The table records 200,000 to 250,000 clones, 65% to 85% of them present only once. The specimen sequenced was peripheral blood. These receptors originate from a human donor in a cohort sampled during active COVID-19.

Concerning this clone: Germline and junction disagree at one end, which may indicate a read error. The J gene is TRBJ2-7, the V gene TRBV7-7; TRBD2 might be the D (5 bases). In germline, CDR1 is SSHAT, CDR2 FNYEAQ (reference sequence). The CDR3 runs 15 residues. The CDR3 region is CASSLSPSSGNEQYF. The DNA for the CDR3 is TGTGCTAGCAGCTTGTCGCCGAGTTCCGGGAACGAGCAGTACTTC.

The rearrangement joins TRBV11-3 to TRBJ2-7; 8 nucleotides agree with TRBD1. CDR1 is SGHNT and CDR2 is YENEEA in the germline V gene. There are 13 residues in the CDR3. The ends lost 3 bases at V and 5 bases at J; junction bases unmatched: 3. CDR3 in amino acids: CASSFSGGNEQYF. Written as DNA, the CDR3 is TGTGCCAGCAGCTTTTCAGGGGGCAACGAGCAGTACTTC.

The V gene is TRBV6-2 or TRBV6-3, the J gene TRBJ2-5, with 11 bases that match TRBD2. V dropped 2 bases and J dropped 4; count of bases not matched to a gene: 6. The CDR3 sequence is 16 residues long. Per the germline V gene, CDR1 is MNHEY and CDR2 is SVGEGT. The CDR3, as DNA: TGTGCCAGCAGTTACGGGCTAGCGGGAGGTGGAGAGACCCAGTACTTC. Translated: CASSYGLAGGGETQYF.

V is TRBV19 and J is TRBJ2-1, with 14 bases fitting TRBD2. V lost 3 bases and J lost 4; bases outside the gene matches: 11. CDR3 length: 19 residues. The germline CDR1 and CDR2 sequences are LNHDA and SQIVND (reference sequence). CDR3 sequence (DNA): TGTGCCAGTAGTATTCGACTAGCGGGGGGGCCAGCGATGTACAATGAGCAGTTCTTC. Translating gives CASSIRLAGGPAMYNEQFF.

The rearrangement links TRBV28 to TRBJ2-1, with 9 bases that match TRBD1. V shed 8 bases and J 6 bases; nucleotides not matched to a gene: 8. The length of the CDR3 is 14 residues. The germline V gene has CDR1 MDHEN and CDR2 SYDVKM. CDR3 protein: CASRPGQGGNEQFF. The DNA of the CDR3 is TGTGCCAGCCGACCGGGACAGGGTGGCAATGAGCAGTTCTTC.

This clone has more than one count but fewer than ten. The gene calls are TRBV6-5 and TRBJ1-2; D remains unclear. Trimming took 0 bases from V and 3 from J, leaving 11 bases between them. Germline CDR1 MNHEY, CDR2 SVGAGI. This CDR3 is built from 15 residues. CDR3 in DNA: TGTGCCAGCAGTTACTCAATGATCGGAGACTATGGCTACACCTTC. Translation: CASSYSMIGDYGYTF.

This rearrangement joins TRBV12-3 or TRBV12-4 to TRBJ2-1; D is possibly TRBD2 (5 bases). Trimming cost V 5 bases and J 8 bases, with 7 bases left between them. The CDR3 spans 11 residues. CDR3 nucleotides: TGTGCCAGCAGTCGGGGTTATGAGCAGTTCTTC. Protein product: CASSRGYEQFF.

V usage is TRBV28 and J usage is TRBJ2-7, with D possibly being TRBD2 (6 bases). In germline, CDR1 is MDHEN, CDR2 SYDVKM. The germline V and J ends were trimmed by 6 bases and 0 bases, with 15 bases remaining between them. The CDR3 contains 15 residues. CDR3 sequence reads: CASRASVGGSYEQYF. CDR3 coding DNA: TGTGCCAGCAGGGCTAGCGTGGGAGGCTCCTACGAGCAGTACTTC.

The genes are TRBV28 and TRBJ2-3; TRBD2 agrees at 8 bases. V gave up 4 bases and J gave up 4 bases; unmatched junction bases: 7. The length of the CDR3 is 15 residues. Germline-derived CDR1 and CDR2 are MDHEN and SYDVKM. CDR3 sequence reads: CASSSERGQADTQYF. As DNA, the CDR3 is TGTGCCAGCAGTTCGGAGCGGGGGCAGGCAGATACGCAGTATTTT. The full variable domain, with the rest looked up from reference TRBV28 and TRBJ2-3, is DVKVTQSSRYLVKRTGEKVFLECVQDMDHENMFWYRQDPGLGLRLIYFSYDVKMKEKGDIPEGYSVSREKKERFSLILESASTNQTSMYLCASSSERGQADTQYFGPGTRLTVL.

In regard to this clone: The same CDR3 also results from other DNA sequences found in this sample. This chain connects TRBV5-1 to TRBJ1-1; D is unresolved. V lost 0 bases and J lost 0, with 9 bases in between. Germline values: CDR1 SGHRS, CDR2 YFSETQ. The CDR3 length is 15 residues. The CDR3 coding sequence is TGCGCCAGCAGCTTGGAGGCAGACATGAACACTGAAGCTTTCTTT. Translation: CASSLEADMNTEAFF. The full variable domain, in which reference TRBV5-1 and TRBJ1-1 provide the parts outside the CDR3, is KAGVTQTPRYLIKTRGQQVTLSCSPISGHRSVSWYQQTPGQGLQFLFEYFSETQRNKGNFPGRFSGRQFSNSRSEMNVSTLELGDSALYLCASSLEADMNTEAFFGQGTRLTVV.

This clone has just a few counts. The chain is built from TRBV12-2 and TRBJ1-5. TRBV12-2 is tagged as a pseudogene. CDR3 length: 14 amino acids. For the CDR3, the DNA is TGTGCAAGTCGCCCTCCAGAGAGAGGGCAGCCCCAGCATTTT. Translating it yields CASRPPERGQPQHF.

This clone has a handful of counts. The rearrangement uses TRBV6-5 and TRBJ2-7; the D is unclear. The V and J ends lost 6 bases and 1 base respectively, with 7 bases between them. The CDR3 spans 12 residues. Germline V lookup: CDR1 MNHEY, CDR2 SVGAGI. The CDR3 DNA reads as TGTGCCAGCAGCGGGTTTTCCTACGAGCAGTACTTC. It is translated as CASSGFSYEQYF.

CDR3 bases: TGTGCCACCCGCGTTGCGGAGACCCAGTACTTC. Translation: CATRVAETQYF. The chain combines TRBV15 with TRBJ2-5; D gene unclear. Germline CDR1 is LNHNV and CDR2 is YYDKDF (reference sequence). The CDR3 is 11 amino acids. The germline V and J ends were trimmed by 8 bases and 5 bases, with 9 bases remaining between them.

The V call is TRBV28, the J call TRBJ1-4; no reliable D call. The CDR3 length is 13 residues. Germline CDR1 MDHEN, CDR2 SYDVKM. V was trimmed by 7 bases and J by 6 bases, leaving 12 bases between them. The CDR3, as DNA: TGTGCCAGCAAGCGAGTCGGGTATGAAAAACTGTTTTTT. This gives the protein CASKRVGYEKLFF. Full variable domain (rest looked up from reference TRBV28 and TRBJ1-4): DVKVTQSSRYLVKRTGEKVFLECVQDMDHENMFWYRQDPGLGLRLIYFSYDVKMKEKGDIPEGYSVSREKKERFSLILESASTNQTSMYLCASKRVGYEKLFFGSGTQLSVL.

The CDR3 is CASSQAPGGSYTQYF. In DNA, the CDR3 is TGTGCCAGCAGCCAAGCCCCCGGAGGCTCTTATACGCAGTATTTT. This sequence joins TRBV3-1 (or the pseudogene TRBV3-2) and TRBJ2-3; D perhaps matches TRBD2 (5 bases). Trimming took 1 base from V and 7 from J, leaving 15 bases between them. The CDR3 covers 15 residues. CDR1 is LGHDT, CDR2 YNNKEL, per germline (reference sequence).

The V and J genes are TRBV5-1 and TRBJ1-5, with 7 bases that match TRBD1. J lost 2 bases, V lost 4 bases, and 6 bases had no gene match. The CDR3 is 15 residues long. Per germline, CDR1 SGHRS and CDR2 YFSETQ. The DNA of the CDR3 is TGCGCCAGCAGCGAACAGGGGTCTGGCAATCAGCCCCAGCATTTT. Translated, it gives CASSEQGSGNQPQHF.

This clone is a singleton in its sample. The CDR3 carries no conserved terminal phenylalanine or tryptophan, so it likely arises from a read error. It is unclear where the CDR3 begins or ends on the DNA, so no DNA is shown, and the CDR3 is as TCRdb lists it. The chain is built from TRBV12-3 or TRBV12-4 and TRBJ1-2. The CDR3 length equals 11 residues, ends included. This CDR3 is CASRPWGDLIL.

This clone was seen a few times. The chain is built from TRBV29-1 and TRBJ2-3, with D possibly TRBD1 on 6 matching bases. CDR3 size: 14 residues. The V gene's germline CDR1 is SQVTM and CDR2 ANQGSEA. Trimming removed 6 bases at V and 3 bases at J, with 16 bases between. The CDR3 loop is CSVGQGLSTDTQYF. The CDR3 DNA follows: TGCAGCGTCGGGCAGGGGCTATCGACAGATACGCAGTATTTT.

CDR3 sequence: CASSTLGGYSNQPQHF. For the CDR3, the DNA is TGTGCCAGTAGTACCCTAGGGGGCTATAGCAATCAGCCCCAGCATTTT. The chain carries TRBV19 and TRBJ1-5; 7 bases fit TRBD1. Losses at the gene ends were 4 bases for V and 0 bases for J; bases not matched to a gene: 6. CDR1 is LNHDA, CDR2 SQIVND, per germline (reference sequence). This CDR3 has 16 amino acids.

This clone showed up just a few times. V and J are TRBV10-3 and TRBJ1-2, with 8 bases fitting TRBD1. Unmatched junction bases numbered 7, after V lost 4 bases and J lost 0 bases. In germline, CDR1 is ENHRY, CDR2 SYGVKD. The CDR3 is 16 residues long. The CDR3: CAISGTGKLSNYGYTF. CDR3 nucleotide sequence: TGTGCCATCAGTGGGACAGGGAAACTTTCTAACTATGGCTACACCTTC.

This sequence joins TRBV19 and TRBJ2-5; weak D call: TRBD2 (6 bases). V was trimmed by 3 bases and J by 2 bases, leaving 16 bases between them. Per the germline V gene, CDR1 is LNHDA and CDR2 is SQIVND (reference sequence). The CDR3 extends over 16 amino acids. In DNA, the CDR3 is TGTGCCAGTAGTATCATTGGCGGGGAAGCACAAGAGACCCAGTACTTC. Amino acids: CASSIIGGEAQETQYF.

The rearrangement joins TRBV7-9 to TRBJ2-7, with 7 nucleotides matching TRBD1. The CDR3 totals 14 residues. V was clipped by 6 bases and J by 2 bases; unmatched bases: 7. Germline V gene data show CDR1 as SEHNR and CDR2 as FQNEAQ (reference sequence). The CDR3 spells CASSHRQGAYEQYF. The CDR3 DNA reads as TGTGCCAGCAGTCATCGACAGGGCGCCTACGAGCAGTACTTC.

The chain couples TRBV27 to TRBJ1-1; D is unclear. From germline, CDR1 is MNHEY and CDR2 SMNVEV (reference sequence). Trimming pared 3 bases from V and 5 bases from J, leaving 13 bases between. The CDR3 loop spans 14 amino acids. This chain's CDR3 is CASSFSGLGTEAFF. The CDR3 DNA is TGTGCCAGCAGTTTTTCCGGACTGGGGACTGAAGCTTTCTTT.

The CDR3 region is CASSGMGGYEQYF. In nucleotides, the CDR3 is TGCGCCAGCAGCGGGATGGGGGGTTACGAGCAGTACTTC. The chain couples TRBV5-1 to TRBJ2-7, with D tentatively TRBD2 (6 bases). Germline V gene data show CDR1 as SGHRS and CDR2 as YFSETQ. The CDR3 consists of 13 residues. Between the trimmed V and J ends, which lost 4 bases and 4 bases, there was a span of 12 bases.

V is TRBV12-5 and J is TRBJ1-1; 11 nucleotides line up with TRBD1. This CDR3 comprises 13 residues. V trimming: 1 base; J trimming: 9 bases; junction bases outside the gene matches: 1. Germline CDR1 LGHNT, CDR2 FRNRAP. This CDR3 reads CASGLGTGGKAFF. The DNA of the CDR3 is TGTGCTAGTGGTTTGGGGACAGGGGGCAAAGCTTTCTTT.

This chain connects TRBV28 to TRBJ1-1; 10 positions match TRBD1. The J segment lost 5 bases and the V segment lost 8 bases, leaving 5 bases of the junction unmatched. Germline V lookup: CDR1 MDHEN, CDR2 SYDVKM. This CDR3 contains 13 residues. Here the CDR3 reads CASGTGALTEAFF. In nucleotides, the CDR3 is TGTGCCAGCGGGACAGGGGCCCTGACTGAAGCTTTCTTT.